The clone carrying this TCR beta chain was seen more than once but under ten times. The target antigen is unknown. Template switching added a universal primer site; cDNA carried unique molecular identifiers. From the 5' RACE reads, TCRdb called clonotypes with MiXCR, one entry per CDR3 protein. The sample consists of a few hundred thousand distinct CDR3 sequences, approximately 14% of them appearing once. The sample belongs to a study of identical twins. General observations from the study: The study found weaker excess twin sharing in beta out-of-frame sequences.

The trim removed 10 bases at V and 5 bases at J, leaving 8 bases unmatched. Germline CDR1 and CDR2: MNHEY and SMNVEV (reference sequence). The CDR3 has 12 residues. This same sample was also part of a study on yellow fever vaccine responses in identical twins.

The TCR was taken from a woman aged 18-30 years in good health. V and J are TRBV27 and TRBJ2-7, with 7 nucleotides matching TRBD1. The specimen was CD4+ T cells sorted from blood. The CDR3 bases are TGTGCCACCCGACAGGGAGCCCACGAGCAGTACTTC. Translating gives CATRQGAHEQYF.